These 30 T cell receptor beta chains were sequenced from one sample in a study of neoadjuvant anti-PD-1 for oral cavity cancer. Method: immunoSEQ multiplex PCR; TCRdb's copy keeps in-frame clones and lacks some. The sample carries about 14,000 clones, about two thirds recorded once. The sequences come from PBMCs, collected before nivolumab (anti-PD-1) treatment. The source of these receptors is a person between 35 and 79 years old with oral cavity squamous cell carcinoma.

Written as DNA, the CDR3 is TGTGCCAGTAGTATGTACAGCAAAAATCAGCCCCAGCATTTT. Translated: CASSMYSKNQPQHF. This chain links TRBV19 with TRBJ1-5; D is uncertain. This CDR3 is built from 14 residues. Germline assignment: CDR1 LNHDA and CDR2 SQIVND (reference sequence). With 3 bases removed from V and 4 bases from J, the gap between germline ends came to 10 bases.

The chain joins TRBV28 to TRBJ1-2, with a tentative D call TRBD1 (5 bases). V lost 5 bases and J 1 base, leaving 14 bases between the germline ends. The CDR3 spans 15 residues. Germline values: CDR1 MDHEN, CDR2 SYDVKM. The chain's CDR3 is CASSNQGGVNYGYTF. CDR3 nucleotides: TGTGCCAGCAGTAACCAGGGCGGGGTTAACTATGGCTACACCTTC.

The rearrangement uses TRBV5-8 and TRBJ1-5; D remains unclear. V was trimmed by 0 bases and J by 4 bases, leaving 5 bases between them. Germline CDR1 and CDR2: SGHTS and YDEGEE. The CDR3 runs 13 residues. The CDR3 sequence is CASSLEPNQPQHF. The CDR3 bases are TGTGCCAGCAGCTTGGAGCCTAATCAGCCCCAGCATTTT.

V usage is TRBV2 and J usage is TRBJ1-4; possibly TRBD1 for D (6 bases). CDR1 is SNHLY and CDR2 is FYNNEI in the germline V gene. The CDR3 has 12 residues. V lost 8 bases and J lost 11, with 15 bases in between. In DNA, the CDR3 is TGTGCCAGCTTCGGGCCTACAGGGAAACTGTTTTTT. This codes for CASFGPTGKLFF.

The chain combines TRBV29-1 with TRBJ2-6, with 8 positions matching TRBD1. The CDR3 is 18 amino acids. V lost 7 bases, J lost 0 bases, and 14 bases stayed unmatched. Germline CDR1 and CDR2: SQVTM and ANQGSEA. This CDR3 reads CSANDRGHRYSGANVLTF. CDR3 DNA: TGCAGCGCGAACGACAGGGGCCACCGATACTCTGGGGCCAACGTCCTGACTTTC.

This rearrangement joins TRBV27 to TRBJ2-1; D unresolved. Trimming took 3 bases from V and 0 from J, leaving 12 bases between them. The CDR3 runs 16 residues. Germline CDR1 reads MNHEY; CDR2 reads SMNVEV (reference sequence). This CDR3 is CASSFSGYLSYNEQFF. The CDR3 nucleotides are TGTGCCAGCAGTTTTAGTGGATACCTCTCCTACAATGAGCAGTTCTTC.

V gene TRBV7-6 combines with J gene TRBJ2-3, with 8 bases fitting TRBD2. Germline assignment: CDR1 SGHVS and CDR2 FNYEAQ. This CDR3 contains 14 residues. V lost 5 bases, J lost 6 bases, and 7 bases stayed unmatched. The DNA of the CDR3 is TGTGCCAGCAGCCCTGGACTAGCAGCCGATACGCAGTATTTT. It specifies CASSPGLAADTQYF. Complete variable domain (other parts from reference TRBV7-6 and TRBJ2-3): GAGVSQSPRYKVTKRGQDVALRCDPISGHVSLYWYRQALGQGPEFLTYFNYEAQQDKSGLPNDRFSAERPEGSISTLTIQRTEQRDSAMYRCASSPGLAADTQYFGPGTRLTVL.

This clone showed up just a few times. The chain has TRBV7-3 and TRBJ1-2, with 9 positions matching TRBD1. V dropped 3 bases and J dropped 5; count of bases not matched to a gene: 4. This CDR3 spans 14 amino acids. CDR1 is SGHTA, CDR2 FQGTGA, per germline. CDR3 nucleotides: TGTGCCAGCAGCTTGGACAGGGGCCGTTATGGCTACACCTTC. Translating gives CASSLDRGRYGYTF.

V usage is TRBV5-4 and J usage is TRBJ1-1; D is perhaps TRBD1 (5 bases). The CDR3 has 12 amino acids. Between the trimmed V and J ends, which lost 1 base and 11 bases, there was a span of 12 bases. Germline CDR1 SGHNT, CDR2 YYREEE (reference sequence). This CDR3 reads CASSLITGRAFF. CDR3 coding DNA: TGTGCCAGCAGCTTGATCACAGGCCGTGCTTTCTTT.

The chain couples TRBV29-1 to TRBJ1-5; D is unresolved. This CDR3 is 13 amino acids long. The V and J ends lost 4 bases and 3 bases respectively, with 10 bases between them. Per germline, CDR1 SQVTM and CDR2 ANQGSEA. Written as DNA, the CDR3 is TGCAGCGTTGGTTCGGTTGCCAATCAGCCCCAGCATTTT. This codes for CSVGSVANQPQHF. Combining the CDR3 with reference TRBV29-1 and TRBJ1-5 gives the whole variable domain SAVISQKPSRDICQRGTSLTIQCQVDSQVTMMFWYRQQPGQSLTLIATANQGSEATYESGFVIDKFPISRPNLTFSTLTVSNMSPEDSSIYLCSVGSVANQPQHFGDGTRLSIL.

The V and J genes are TRBV5-4 and TRBJ2-5; 7 bases are shared with TRBD2. Germline CDR1 and CDR2: SGHNT and YYREEE (reference sequence). Losses at the gene ends were 2 bases for V and 1 base for J; bases not matched to a gene: 2. This CDR3 region has 14 residues. This chain's CDR3 is CASSFAGAQETQYF. The CDR3 DNA follows: TGTGCCAGCAGCTTCGCGGGAGCCCAAGAGACCCAGTACTTC. Looking up the rest from reference TRBV5-4 and TRBJ2-5 gives the full variable domain: ETGVTQSPTHLIKTRGQQVTLRCSSQSGHNTVSWYQQALGQGPQFIFQYYREEENGRGNFPPRFSGLQFPNYSSELNVNALELDDSALYLCASSFAGAQETQYFGPGTRLLVL.

The J gene is TRBJ2-1, the V gene TRBV7-3; 8 nucleotides match TRBD2. The V gene end was trimmed by 5 bases and the J gene end by 5 bases; junction bases not matched to a gene: 11. The CDR3 consists of 16 residues. Germline CDR1 is SGHTA and CDR2 is FQGTGA. CDR3: CASSPAGGGLHNEQFF. In nucleotides, the CDR3 is TGTGCCAGCAGCCCTGCGGGAGGAGGACTCCACAATGAGCAGTTCTTC.

The chain combines TRBV7-2 with TRBJ1-1; D may be TRBD1 (5 bases). This CDR3 spans 14 amino acids. Trimming pared 3 bases from V and 1 base from J, leaving 9 bases between. Germline values: CDR1 SGHTA, CDR2 FQGNSA. The CDR3 region is CASSFLGGNTEAFF. CDR3 in DNA: TGTGCCAGCAGCTTTTTGGGGGGGAACACTGAAGCTTTCTTT.

The chain recombines TRBV11-3 with TRBJ2-1; TRBD2 might be the D (6 bases). The V and J ends lost 3 bases and 4 bases respectively, with 7 bases between them. Per germline, CDR1 SGHNT and CDR2 YENEEA. The CDR3 runs 13 residues. The CDR3 here is CASSFGSYNEQFF. Written as DNA, the CDR3 is TGTGCCAGCAGCTTCGGGAGTTACAATGAGCAGTTCTTC.

The chain combines TRBV29-1 with TRBJ1-2; the match to TRBD1 covers 8 bases. J gave up 5 bases and V 4 bases, and 12 bases lay outside the gene matches. Germline assignment: CDR1 SQVTM and CDR2 ANQGSEA. The CDR3 is made up of 15 amino acids. Here the CDR3 reads CSVAGTGPTMYGYTF. CDR3 DNA sequence: TGCAGCGTTGCCGGGACAGGCCCAACTATGTATGGCTACACCTTC.

The rearrangement joins TRBV11-1 to TRBJ2-5; perhaps TRBD1 as D (5 bases). This CDR3 is built from 15 residues. V gave up 1 base and J gave up 1 base, with 10 bases separating them. Germline V gene data show CDR1 as SGHAT and CDR2 as FQDESV (reference sequence). The CDR3 is CASSLVGRRQETQYF. CDR3 coding DNA: TGTGCCAGCAGCTTAGTGGGGCGGCGCCAAGAGACCCAGTACTTC.

This chain joins TRBV27 and TRBJ1-1; tentative D call: TRBD1 (5 bases). The V end lost 2 bases, the J end lost 4 bases, and 11 bases lay between the germline ends. This CDR3 is built from 14 residues. CDR1 is MNHEY, CDR2 SMNVEV, per germline (reference sequence). The CDR3 DNA reads as TGTGCCAGCAGTTTACGGGGGTTGATCACTGAAGCTTTCTTT. Translated, it gives CASSLRGLITEAFF.

V and J are TRBV7-9 and TRBJ1-5, with D perhaps TRBD1 (6 bases). Trimming removed 4 bases from V and 2 bases from J, with 12 bases in between. The CDR3 totals 15 residues. Germline CDR1 and CDR2: SEHNR and FQNEAQ (reference sequence). The CDR3 DNA sequence: TGTGCCAGCAGCTCATCAAGACAGGGCAATCAGCCCCAGCATTTT. This translates into CASSSSRQGNQPQHF.

The chain is built from TRBV5-6 and TRBJ1-6; TRBD1 agrees at 8 bases. V lost 2 bases to trimming and J lost 8 bases; unmatched junction nucleotides: 3. This CDR3 comprises 14 residues. The germline CDR1 and CDR2 sequences are SGHDT and YYEEEE. As DNA, the CDR3 is TGTGCCAGCAGCTTCAGGGGGCGAGATTCACCCCTCCACTTT. Its protein is CASSFRGRDSPLHF.

The DNA for the CDR3 is TGTGCCAGCAGCTTACCGAGCTCCTACAATGAGCAGTTCTTC. This encodes CASSLPSSYNEQFF. The rearrangement links TRBV7-9 to TRBJ2-1; no definite D call. The V end was cut by 2 bases, the J end by 0 bases, with 5 bases between. This CDR3 spans 14 amino acids. The germline V gene has CDR1 SEHNR and CDR2 FQNEAQ (reference sequence).

This clone came up once. V and J are TRBV6-5 and TRBJ2-1; no reliable D call. Looked up from germline, CDR1 is MNHEY and CDR2 is SVGAGI. Trimming took 6 bases from V and 8 from J, leaving 14 bases between them. CDR3 length: 13 residues. CDR3 in DNA: TGTGCCAGCAGAGGACCGAGTAAACATGAGCAGTTCTTC. The encoded protein is CASRGPSKHEQFF.

The V gene is TRBV9, the J gene TRBJ2-1; 8 bases agree with TRBD1. The CDR3 consists of 14 residues. Germline CDR1 and CDR2: SGDLS and YYNGEE. V shed 4 bases, J shed 7 bases, and the junction held 7 bases outside the gene matches. Here the CDR3 reads CASSLTDRANEQFF. The CDR3 region has the DNA TGTGCCAGCAGCCTCACGGACAGGGCAAATGAGCAGTTCTTC. Combining the CDR3 with reference TRBV9 and TRBJ2-1 gives the whole variable domain DSGVTQTPKHLITATGQRVTLRCSPRSGDLSVYWYQQSLDQGLQFLIQYYNGEERAKGNILERFSAQQFPDLHSELNLSSLELGDSALYFCASSLTDRANEQFFGPGTRLTVL.

The chain combines TRBV12-5 with TRBJ2-1; D gene unclear. Germline CDR1 reads LGHNT; CDR2 reads FRNRAP. Deletions cut 0 bases from V and 0 bases from J, with 15 bases between. The length of the CDR3 is 18 residues. CDR3: CASGLVWQPDGSYNEQFF. In nucleotides, the CDR3 is TGTGCTAGTGGTTTGGTATGGCAACCGGACGGCTCCTACAATGAGCAGTTCTTC.

For the CDR3, the DNA is TGTGCCAGCAGTGTAGCAGGGAGCGGCTACACCTTC. It encodes CASSVAGSGYTF. The chain uses TRBV6-1 and TRBJ1-2; tentatively, D is TRBD1 (5 bases). This CDR3 region has 12 residues. Germline V lookup: CDR1 MNHNS, CDR2 SASEGT. The V end was cut by 4 bases, the J end by 8 bases, with 11 bases between.

The chain links TRBV4-1 to TRBJ2-1; 7 nucleotides match TRBD2. Per germline, CDR1 MGHRA and CDR2 YSYEKL. V dropped 1 base and J dropped 6; count of bases not matched to a gene: 9. The CDR3 is 16 residues long. CDR3 loop: CASSQVGLSPGNEQFF. DNA of the CDR3: TGCGCCAGCAGCCAAGTGGGACTATCCCCGGGCAATGAGCAGTTCTTC.

This sequence joins TRBV6-4 and TRBJ2-3; 7 bases fit TRBD1. The junction had 6 bases not matched to a gene; V was cut back by 2 bases and J by 1 base. From germline, CDR1 is MRHNA and CDR2 SNTAGT. The CDR3 extends over 16 amino acids. The CDR3 loop reads CASSDLTGSGTDTQYF. DNA of the CDR3: TGTGCCAGCAGTGACCTGACAGGGTCTGGCACAGATACGCAGTATTTT.

This sequence joins TRBV11-2 and TRBJ1-2; 8 bases fit TRBD1. Germline CDR1 and CDR2: SGHAT and FQNNGV. Trimming removed 5 bases from V and 8 bases from J; junction bases left unmatched: 13. CDR3 length equals 15 residues. CDR3 sequence (DNA): TGTGCCAGCAGCCCCCTGACAGGGGTCGGTACGGGCTACACCTTC. Its translation is CASSPLTGVGTGYTF.

This clone was counted only a few times. This rearrangement joins TRBV21-1 to TRBJ2-7; the table's D call TRBD1 went unverified against the DNA. TRBV21-1 is designated a pseudogene. CDR3 length: 15 residues. The CDR3 DNA reads TGTGCCAGCAGCAAAGTCCGCAACAGCTCCTACGAGCAGTACTTC. Protein product: CASSKVRNSSYEQYF.

The rearrangement uses TRBV11-2 and TRBJ2-1, with 7 bases that match TRBD2. The J segment lost 1 base and the V segment lost 1 base, leaving 1 base of the junction unmatched. Per germline, CDR1 SGHAT and CDR2 FQNNGV. The CDR3 loop spans 15 amino acids. The CDR3 here is CASSLGLASYNEQFF. The DNA for the CDR3 is TGTGCCAGCAGCTTAGGACTAGCTTCCTACAATGAGCAGTTCTTC.

This clone was observed a single time. The rearrangement links TRBV15 to TRBJ2-7; TRBD1 matches at 7 bases. This CDR3 region has 15 residues. Per germline, CDR1 LNHNV and CDR2 YYDKDF (reference sequence). J was trimmed by 2 bases and V by 0 bases; bases with no gene match: 4. For the CDR3, the DNA is TGTGCCACCAGCAGAGATCCGACAGGGACCTACGAGCAGTACTTC. Translation gives CATSRDPTGTYEQYF.